One and the same sample provided the 21 T cell receptor beta chains below, sequenced in a study of early T cells in non-severe SARS-CoV-2 infection. TCRdb re-called the 5' RACE reads through MiXCR, storing one row per CDR3 protein. Of under 65,000 distinct CDR3 sequences in the sample, around 12% are singletons; the top ten hold around 3.5%. Sequenced: whole blood. These receptors were taken from an adult who was a healthcare worker with PCR-confirmed SARS-CoV-2 infection or an uninfected control (not recorded which).

CDR3 sequence reads: CAWRSGGTLHYEQYF. DNA for the CDR3: TGTGCCTGGAGGAGCGGCGGGACCCTTCACTACGAGCAGTACTTC. V is TRBV30 and J is TRBJ2-7; D may be TRBD2 (6 bases). The V end lost 3 bases, the J end lost 3 bases, and 18 bases lay between the germline ends. CDR3 length: 15 amino acids. The V gene's germline CDR1 is GTSNPN and CDR2 SVGIG (reference sequence).

This clonotype was recorded a few times. The chain employs TRBV29-1 and TRBJ1-1; D remains unclear. Trimming removed 7 bases at V and 1 base at J, with 13 bases between. There are 13 residues in the CDR3. The V gene's germline CDR1 is SQVTM and CDR2 ANQGSEA. CDR3 in DNA: TGCAGCGGTTTAGGATCGCGGAACACTGAAGCTTTCTTT. The encoded protein is CSGLGSRNTEAFF.

In regard to this clonotype: This may be a read error: a much more frequent sequence differs by one nucleotide. The chain links TRBV6-4 to TRBJ1-1; D remains ambiguous. This CDR3 region has 13 residues. Germline loops: CDR1 MRHNA, CDR2 SNTAGT. Trimming took 6 bases from V and 4 from J, leaving 12 bases between them. CDR3 region: CASSAEMSTEAFF. The CDR3 bases are TGTGCCAGCAGCGCCGAAATGAGCACTGAAGCTTTCTTT.

On this clonotype itself: Mismatch with germline at one junction end may stem from a read error. The chain joins TRBV7-2 to TRBJ2-3; 7 nucleotides line up with TRBD2. The germline V gene encodes CDR1 SGHTA and CDR2 FQGNSA. The CDR3 consists of 14 residues. The CDR3 bases are TGTGCCAGCAGCTTCGGCGAAAGGGGAGGGCGCAGGCATTTT. Its protein product is CASSFGERGGRRHF.

This chain joins TRBV25-1 and TRBJ2-2, with D perhaps matching TRBD2 (6 bases). This CDR3 has 14 amino acids. Germline V gene sequence: CDR1 MGHDK, CDR2 SYGVNS. The V and J ends lost 3 bases and 6 bases respectively, with 11 bases between them. CDR3 protein: CASSDAGSAGELFF. CDR3 sequence (DNA): TGTGCCAGCAGTGATGCCGGGAGCGCCGGGGAGCTGTTTTTT.

The chain uses TRBV9 and TRBJ2-5; the match to TRBD2 covers 13 bases. From germline, CDR1 is SGDLS and CDR2 YYNGEE. The CDR3 is 17 amino acids. The junction had 6 bases not matched to a gene; V was cut back by 0 bases and J by 4 bases. For the CDR3, the DNA is TGTGCCAGCAGCGTAGTTGGACTAGCGGGAGTCCCAGAGACCCAGTACTTC. The encoded protein is CASSVVGLAGVPETQYF.

The sample holds many counts of this clonotype. The chain employs TRBV6-1 and TRBJ1-3; D is uncertain. V shed 2 bases and J shed 0 bases, with 5 bases lying between them. CDR1 MNHNS and CDR2 SASEGT come from the germline V gene. This CDR3 is 14 amino acids long. In DNA form, the CDR3 reads TGTGCCAGCAGTGAAAGATCCTCTGGAAACACCATATATTTT. Translated, it gives CASSERSSGNTIYF.

The table lists this clonotype with a few counts. This chain uses TRBV5-1 with TRBJ1-4; D uncertain. Germline V gene data show CDR1 as SGHRS and CDR2 as YFSETQ. There are 13 residues in the CDR3. The V end lost 1 base, the J end lost 8 bases, and 9 bases lay between the germline ends. CDR3 amino acids: CASSLTGNEKLFF. The DNA for the CDR3 is TGCGCCAGCAGCTTGACGGGCAACGAAAAACTGTTTTTT.

As for this clonotype: The conserved closing phenylalanine or tryptophan is absent in this CDR3, likely reflecting a read error. V is TRBV9 and J is TRBJ2-2; D unclear. CDR3 length: 12 residues. Trimming pared 3 bases from V and 3 bases from J, leaving 3 bases between. Germline assignment: CDR1 SGDLS and CDR2 YYNGEE. The CDR3 sequence is CASSAHTGELFI. The DNA for the CDR3 is TGTGCCAGCAGCGCCCACACCGGGGAGCTGTTTATT.

The J gene is TRBJ1-4, the V gene TRBV3-1, with D unclear. Germline V CDR1 and CDR2: LGHDT, YNNKEL (reference sequence). Trimming pared 4 bases from V and 4 bases from J, leaving 22 bases between. This CDR3 contains 18 residues. The CDR3 reads CASSPEAADPSINEKLFF. CDR3 bases: TGTGCCAGCAGCCCCGAGGCGGCGGACCCTTCTATTAATGAAAAACTGTTTTTT.

This chain uses TRBV30 with TRBJ2-1; the match to TRBD2 covers 8 bases. The J segment lost 10 bases and the V segment lost 0 bases, leaving 5 bases of the junction unmatched. The germline gives CDR1 GTSNPN, CDR2 SVGIG (reference sequence). The length of the CDR3 is 13 residues. The CDR3 DNA follows: TGTGCCTGGAGTGTTGGCGGGAGGTTGGAGCAGTTCTTC. This gives the protein CAWSVGGRLEQFF.

The CDR3, as DNA: TGTGCCAGCAGCCCCCCCGGACTCCCCGATGAGCAGTTCTTC. It specifies CASSPPGLPDEQFF. The genes are TRBV4-2 and TRBJ2-1; D is possibly TRBD2 (5 bases). Trimming took off 4 bases at V and 8 bases at J, with 15 bases between the two ends. The CDR3 runs 14 residues. Germline V gives CDR1 LGHNA, CDR2 YNFKEQ.

By sample share, this clonotype is medium-sized. The rearrangement uses TRBV7-9 and TRBJ1-4; TRBD1 matches 10 bases. CDR3 length: 14 residues. From germline, CDR1 is SEHNR and CDR2 FQNEAQ (reference sequence). J was trimmed by 5 bases and V by 4 bases; bases with no gene match: 1. The CDR3 sequence: CASSSGQGNEKLFF. Here the CDR3 DNA reads TGTGCCAGCAGCTCGGGACAGGGGAATGAAAAACTGTTTTTT.

There are many counts of this clonotype. The CDR3 DNA sequence: TGTGCCAGCAGCTTCCAAGGCAATCAGCCCCAGCATTTT. It codes for CASSFQGNQPQHF. The chain carries TRBV5-4 and TRBJ1-5; D call uncertain. Germline CDR1 reads SGHNT; CDR2 reads YYREEE (reference sequence). The CDR3 is 13 amino acids. V was pared by 2 bases and J by 2 bases, with 5 bases between.

In this sample, this clonotype turned up a few times. The chain uses TRBV5-1 and TRBJ2-3, with TRBD1 identical over 8 bases. J lost 2 bases, V lost 1 base, and 6 bases had no gene match. There are 16 residues in the CDR3. Germline V gene lookup returns CDR1 SGHRS and CDR2 YFSETQ. The DNA for the CDR3 is TGCGCCAGCAGCTTGAAGGCGACAGGGGCCACAGATACGCAGTATTTT. Its protein is CASSLKATGATDTQYF.

The chain couples TRBV7-9 to TRBJ2-1; D possibly uses TRBD1 or TRBD2 (5 bases each). This CDR3 contains 15 residues. Trimming left V 5 bases short and J 4 bases short, with 15 bases between. Germline V CDR1 and CDR2: SEHNR, FQNEAQ (reference sequence). The chain's CDR3 is CASSQLGPHYNEQFF. In nucleotides, the CDR3 is TGTGCCAGCAGCCAGTTGGGACCTCATTACAATGAGCAGTTCTTC. Combining the CDR3 with reference TRBV7-9 and TRBJ2-1 gives the whole variable domain DTGVSQNPRHKITKRGQNVTFRCDPISEHNRLYWYRQTLGQGPEFLTYFQNEAQLEKSRLLSDRFSAERPKGSFSTLEIQRTEQGDSAMYLCASSQLGPHYNEQFFGPGTRLTVL.

This clonotype was counted ten times or more. The CDR3 DNA reads as TGTGCCAGCAGGACGGGTCAGCCCCAGCATTTT. It specifies CASRTGQPQHF. The genes are TRBV28 and TRBJ1-5; D remains ambiguous. Germline CDR1 reads MDHEN; CDR2 reads SYDVKM. The germline V and J ends were trimmed by 6 bases and 6 bases, with 6 bases remaining between them. This CDR3 is built from 11 residues.

The sample holds many counts of this clonotype. J is TRBJ1-1 and V is TRBV20-1; TRBD1 matches 9 bases. V lost 6 bases and J lost 4; bases outside the gene matches: 9. Germline values: CDR1 DFQATT, CDR2 SNEGSKA (reference sequence). There are 14 residues in the CDR3. The CDR3 reads CSAFDLTGGTEAFF. CDR3 coding DNA: TGCAGTGCCTTTGATTTGACAGGGGGCACTGAAGCTTTCTTT.

The chain recombines TRBV20-1 with TRBJ2-7; 8 positions agree with TRBD2. Trimming cost V 1 base and J 5 bases; bases outside gene matches: 13. Germline V gene lookup returns CDR1 DFQATT and CDR2 SNEGSKA (reference sequence). The CDR3 runs 16 residues. The CDR3: CSARAFTSGDIHEQYF. CDR3 nucleotide sequence: TGCAGTGCTAGAGCCTTCACTAGCGGAGATATCCACGAGCAGTACTTC.

The J gene is TRBJ1-5, the V gene TRBV5-1; 11 nucleotides agree with TRBD1. The length of the CDR3 is 16 residues. Losses at the gene ends were 4 bases for V and 4 bases for J; bases not matched to a gene: 7. Germline CDR1 is SGHRS and CDR2 is YFSETQ. For the CDR3, the DNA is TGCGCCAGCAGCCCTGGGACAGGGGGAAGAAATCAGCCCCAGCATTTT. It specifies CASSPGTGGRNQPQHF.

The sample holds many counts of this clonotype. J is TRBJ1-1 and V is TRBV19, with D possibly being TRBD1 (5 bases). Between the trimmed V and J ends, which lost 7 bases and 4 bases, there was a span of 16 bases. This CDR3 spans 14 amino acids. Germline V lookup: CDR1 LNHDA, CDR2 SQIVND (reference sequence). Written as DNA, the CDR3 is TGTGCCAGTATAGCGGAGGGGTTGGGCACTGAAGCTTTCTTT. It yields the protein CASIAEGLGTEAFF.